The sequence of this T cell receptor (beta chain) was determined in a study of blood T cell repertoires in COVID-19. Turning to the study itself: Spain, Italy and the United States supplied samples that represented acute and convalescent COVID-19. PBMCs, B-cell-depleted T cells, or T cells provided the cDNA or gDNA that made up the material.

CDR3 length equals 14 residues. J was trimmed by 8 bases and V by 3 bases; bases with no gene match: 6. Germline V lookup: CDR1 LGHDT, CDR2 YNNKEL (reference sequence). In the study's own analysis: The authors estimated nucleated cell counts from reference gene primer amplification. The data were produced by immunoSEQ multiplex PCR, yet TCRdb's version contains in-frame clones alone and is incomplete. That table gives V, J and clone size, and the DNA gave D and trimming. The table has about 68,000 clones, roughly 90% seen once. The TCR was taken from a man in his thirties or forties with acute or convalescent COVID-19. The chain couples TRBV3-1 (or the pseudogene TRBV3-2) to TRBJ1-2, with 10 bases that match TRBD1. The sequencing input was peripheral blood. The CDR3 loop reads CASSQEWDRGGYTF. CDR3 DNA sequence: TGTGCCAGCAGCCAGGAGTGGGACAGGGGCGGCTACACCTTC.